This is a list of T cell receptor beta chains from one sample in a study of cytomegalovirus exposure and HLA in healthy donors. Clones were read by immunoSEQ multiplex PCR, and TCRdb kept only the in-frame ones, dropping some. Of about 88,000 clones in the sample, approximately 90% were seen once. Sample: PBMCs. These receptors were obtained from a man between 18 and 35 years old in good health and CMV-seronegative. Each CDR3 is given with its conserved first and last residue. A D gene is named only where the DNA matches it firmly. Clone size is shown for a subset of rows, as once, few, many or a class of expanded clone.

>TRBJ2-1|TRBV18|NA|NA
CASSPLQGNNEQFF
TGTGCCAGCTCACCACTCCAGGGGAACAATGAGCAGTTCTTC
>TRBJ2-4|TRBV29-1|NA|NA
CSVAPDSAKNIQYF
TGCAGCGTCGCCCCAGACAGCGCCAAAAACATTCAGTACTTC
>TRBJ2-1|TRBV15|TRBD2|NA
CATSRDTPAGGAYNEQFF
TGTGCCACCAGCAGAGATACCCCTGCGGGAGGGGCCTACAATGAGCAGTTCTTC
>TRBJ2-5|TRBV7-9|TRBD2|once
CASSSGLAVQETQYF
TGTGCCAGCAGCTCGGGACTAGCGGTCCAAGAGACCCAGTACTTC
>TRBJ2-3|TRBV5-1|NA|NA
CASSILGGTTDTQYF
TGCGCCAGCAGCATTTTAGGAGGGACCACAGATACGCAGTATTTT
>TRBJ1-1|TRBV7-2|NA|NA
CASSLGARETEAFF
TGTGCCAGCAGCTTAGGGGCCAGGGAAACTGAAGCTTTCTTT
>TRBJ2-7|TRBV7-8|TRBD2|few
CASSPRLGGEKDEQYF
TGTGCCAGCAGCCCCAGGCTGGGGGGGGAGAAGGACGAGCAGTACTTC
>TRBJ2-7|TRBV19|NA|NA
CASSIGTEQYF
TGTGCCAGTAGTATTGGTACAGAGCAGTACTTC
>TRBJ2-2|TRBV10-1|NA|NA
CASRGRRGDKDTGELFF
TGCGCCAGCAGGGGGCGGAGGGGCGATAAGGACACCGGGGAGCTGTTTTTT
>TRBJ2-1|TRBV28|NA|NA
CASSLRGGEQFF
TGTGCCAGCAGTTTAAGGGGGGGCGAGCAGTTCTTC